One and the same sample provided the 17 T cell receptor beta chains below, sequenced in a study of T cells in Graves' hyperthyroidism and ophthalmopathy. RNA transcripts provided the source from which TCR beta CDR3 regions were amplified. A first-round RT-PCR of the TCR CDR3 used the HTBI primer set. TCRdb used MiXCR to reprocess the multiplex PCR reads, holding one entry per CDR3 protein. The sample records approximately 690,000 distinct CDR3 sequences, around 21% being singletons. Specimen: blood. The receptors shown here come from a man aged 30 to 39 with Graves' ophthalmopathy.

As to this clonotype: The junction and the germline gene differ at one end; a read error may be behind it. The chain is built from TRBV29-1 and TRBJ2-7; D is perhaps TRBD1 (6 bases). CDR1 SQVTM and CDR2 ANQGSEA come from the germline V gene. The CDR3 has 11 residues. The CDR3 region is CSADRGYGQYF. The CDR3 DNA sequence: TGCAGCGCGGACAGAGGCTACGGGCAGTACTTC.

This clonotype came up once. V usage is TRBV28 and J usage is TRBJ2-7; D possibly uses TRBD1 or TRBD2 (5 bases each). Between the trimmed V and J ends, which lost 6 bases and 6 bases, there was a span of 18 bases. Germline V gene sequence: CDR1 MDHEN, CDR2 SYDVKM. CDR3 length equals 14 residues. The CDR3 here is CASSPGTLFSEQYF. CDR3 sequence (DNA): TGTGCCAGCAGCCCCGGGACGTTATTTAGCGAGCAGTACTTC.

This clonotype was picked up a small number of times. This chain uses TRBV13 with TRBJ1-1, with 10 bases identical to TRBD1. The V and J ends lost 0 bases and 12 bases, in that order; junction bases with no gene match: 4. The CDR3 length is 13 residues. Germline lookup yields CDR1 PRHDT and CDR2 FYEKMQ (reference sequence). This CDR3 reads CASSLGTGGWTFF. In nucleotides, the CDR3 is TGTGCCAGCAGCTTAGGGACAGGGGGCTGGACTTTCTTT.

The rearrangement joins TRBV6-5 to TRBJ1-5; D may be TRBD1 (5 bases). CDR1 is MNHEY and CDR2 is SVGAGI in the germline V gene. Trimming left V 0 bases short and J 15 bases short, with 12 bases between. CDR3 size: 12 residues. CDR3 nucleotide sequence: TGTGCCAGCAGTTACTCGGGGGAGGGGTTGCATTTT. Residues: CASSYSGEGLHF.

This sequence joins TRBV20-1 and TRBJ1-5; D is unclear. CDR1 and CDR2 (germline): DFQATT, SNEGSKA (reference sequence). The CDR3 spans 13 residues. Trimming removed 0 bases at V and 0 bases at J, with 3 bases between. The chain's CDR3 is CSARDLSNQPQHF. The CDR3 DNA reads as TGCAGTGCTAGAGATCTTAGCAATCAGCCCCAGCATTTT.

This chain links TRBV5-6 with TRBJ2-1; D gene unclear. Looked up from germline, CDR1 is SGHDT and CDR2 is YYEEEE. V gave up 0 bases and J gave up 8 bases, with 6 bases separating them. This CDR3 has 12 residues. CDR3 bases: TGTGCCAGCAGCTTGGAGATGGATGAGCAGTTCTTC. Its protein product is CASSLEMDEQFF.

A few counts support this clonotype. The V gene is TRBV28, the J gene TRBJ2-7; TRBD1 matches 7 bases. CDR3 length: 15 amino acids. Germline CDR1 and CDR2: MDHEN and SYDVKM. Trimming cost V 8 bases and J 3 bases; bases outside gene matches: 13. CDR3 nucleotides: TGTGCCAGCTCGCGTCGCCGGGACAGAGACTACGAGCAGTACTTC. Its protein is CASSRRRDRDYEQYF.

This clonotype was seen at least ten times. The chain couples TRBV20-1 to TRBJ1-2; the D is unclear. Germline values: CDR1 DFQATT, CDR2 SNEGSKA (reference sequence). The CDR3 loop spans 14 amino acids. Trimming cost V 3 bases and J 7 bases, with 18 bases left between them. The CDR3 reads CSARARGSAAGYTF. The CDR3 nucleotides read TGCAGTGCTAGGGCTCGAGGGAGTGCCGCTGGCTACACCTTC.

A remark on this clonotype: Sequence at one end of the junction differs from germline and may be a read error. This chain links TRBV5-1 with TRBJ2-1; a possible D gene is TRBD2 (6 bases). Germline V gives CDR1 SGHRS, CDR2 YFSETQ. CDR3 length equals 15 residues. The CDR3 sequence: CASSQAGPSNNEQFF. The CDR3, as DNA: TGCGCCAGCAGCCAAGCGGGTCCCTCCAACAATGAGCAGTTCTTC.

The sample holds a few counts of this clonotype. The chain couples TRBV27 to TRBJ2-5; 11 positions match TRBD2. V trimming: 6 bases; J trimming: 3 bases; junction bases outside the gene matches: 6. Germline lookup yields CDR1 MNHEY and CDR2 SMNVEV (reference sequence). The length of the CDR3 is 15 residues. In DNA, the CDR3 is TGTGCCAGCAGAGATAAGGGACTAGCGGAAGAGACCCAGTACTTC. This encodes CASRDKGLAEETQYF.

This clonotype was observed a handful of times. The genes are TRBV7-2 and TRBJ2-1; D uncertain. V lost 3 bases and J 7 bases, leaving 16 bases between the germline ends. The CDR3 runs to 15 residues. Germline V gene sequence: CDR1 SGHTA, CDR2 FQGNSA. The CDR3 sequence is CASSFMAAAQNEQFF. The CDR3, as DNA: TGTGCCAGCAGCTTTATGGCAGCTGCCCAAAATGAGCAGTTCTTC.

There are a few counts of this clonotype. This rearrangement joins TRBV27 to TRBJ2-1, with 10 bases that match TRBD2. The CDR3 sequence is 16 residues long. Germline-derived CDR1 and CDR2 are MNHEY and SMNVEV (reference sequence). J lost 9 bases, V lost 4 bases, and 12 bases had no gene match. CDR3: CASSSNPLAGVGEQFF. CDR3 DNA sequence: TGTGCCAGCAGTTCAAATCCCCTAGCGGGAGTCGGTGAGCAGTTCTTC.

Details on this clonotype: Given a much more abundant clone one base away, this may be a read error. The J gene is TRBJ2-2, the V gene TRBV20-1, with a tentative D call TRBD1 (6 bases). This CDR3 contains 13 residues. V gave up 5 bases and J gave up 6 bases, with 13 bases separating them. Germline CDR1 and CDR2: DFQATT and SNEGSKA (reference sequence). The CDR3 nucleotides read TGCAGTGCTGCCACACAGGGCGCCGGGGAGCTGTTTTTT. Translated: CSAATQGAGELFF.

V gene TRBV9 combines with J gene TRBJ1-5; 11 bases are shared with TRBD1. V was clipped by 2 bases and J by 5 bases; unmatched bases: 3. Germline values: CDR1 SGDLS, CDR2 YYNGEE. This CDR3 has 15 residues. CDR3 sequence: CASSVGQGDYQPQHF. CDR3 bases: TGTGCCAGCAGCGTGGGACAGGGGGATTATCAGCCCCAGCATTTT. Combining the CDR3 with reference TRBV9 and TRBJ1-5 gives the whole variable domain DSGVTQTPKHLITATGQRVTLRCSPRSGDLSVYWYQQSLDQGLQFLIQYYNGEERAKGNILERFSAQQFPDLHSELNLSSLELGDSALYFCASSVGQGDYQPQHFGDGTRLSIL.

This clonotype has only a few counts. The gene calls are TRBV5-1 and TRBJ2-1; perhaps TRBD2 as D (6 bases). V lost 0 bases, J lost 6 bases, and 13 bases lay in between. Germline-derived CDR1 and CDR2 are SGHRS and YFSETQ. This CDR3 spans 15 amino acids. CDR3 amino acids: CASSLAGVRANEQFF. As DNA, the CDR3 is TGCGCCAGCAGCTTGGCGGGAGTTAGGGCCAATGAGCAGTTCTTC.

This clonotype was recorded a few times. The chain is built from TRBV2 and TRBJ2-3, with D maybe TRBD2 (5 bases). Deletions cut 3 bases from V and 4 bases from J, with 11 bases between. The germline V gene encodes CDR1 SNHLY and CDR2 FYNNEI. The CDR3 totals 14 residues. In DNA form, the CDR3 reads TGTGCCAGCAGTGAGGCTAGCAGAGCAGATACGCAGTATTTT. It encodes CASSEASRADTQYF.

This clonotype was observed a handful of times. This chain links TRBV19 with TRBJ2-7, with TRBD2 matching over 12 bases. The length of the CDR3 is 15 residues. Per the germline V gene, CDR1 is LNHDA and CDR2 is SQIVND (reference sequence). V was clipped by 5 bases and J by 2 bases; unmatched bases: 4. The CDR3 reads CASSELAGGPYEQYF. CDR3 bases: TGTGCCAGTAGTGAGCTAGCGGGAGGGCCCTACGAGCAGTACTTC.